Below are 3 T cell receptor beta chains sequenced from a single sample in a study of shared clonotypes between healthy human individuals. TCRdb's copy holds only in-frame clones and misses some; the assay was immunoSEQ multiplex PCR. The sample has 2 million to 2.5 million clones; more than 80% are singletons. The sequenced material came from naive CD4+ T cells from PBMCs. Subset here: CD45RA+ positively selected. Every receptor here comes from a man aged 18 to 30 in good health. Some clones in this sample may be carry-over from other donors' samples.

CDR3 in DNA: TGTGCCAGCAGCTTGCCCCAGGGTATCCAAGAGACCCAGTACTTC. Amino acid sequence: CASSLPQGIQETQYF. The chain uses TRBV5-4 and TRBJ2-5; TRBD1 might be the D (5 bases). Per germline, CDR1 SGHNT and CDR2 YYREEE (reference sequence). The CDR3 extends over 15 amino acids. V dropped 1 base and J dropped 1 base, with 11 bases sitting between them.

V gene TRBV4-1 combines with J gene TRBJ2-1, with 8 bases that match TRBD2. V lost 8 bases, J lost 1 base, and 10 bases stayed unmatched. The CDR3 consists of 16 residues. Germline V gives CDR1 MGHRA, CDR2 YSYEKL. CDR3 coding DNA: TGCGCCAGCCGAAGACTGTCTAGCGGGTCCTACAATGAGCAGTTCTTC. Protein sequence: CASRRLSSGSYNEQFF.

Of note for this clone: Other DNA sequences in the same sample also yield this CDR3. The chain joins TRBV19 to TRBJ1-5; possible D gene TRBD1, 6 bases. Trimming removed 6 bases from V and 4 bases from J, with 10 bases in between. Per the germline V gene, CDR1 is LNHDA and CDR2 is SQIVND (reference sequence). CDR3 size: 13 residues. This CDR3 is CASSNRVNQPQHF. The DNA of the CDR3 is TGTGCCAGTAGCAACAGGGTTAATCAGCCCCAGCATTTT.